These 29 T cell receptor beta chains originate from one sample sequenced in a study of shared clonotypes between healthy human individuals. The table came from immunoSEQ multiplex PCR; TCRdb's copy has only in-frame clones and leaves some out. The sample yields approximately 700,000 clones, 60% to 75% seen once. Sequences were obtained from memory CD4+ T cells sorted from blood. Subset in this sample: CD45RA-negative fraction. These receptors originate from a woman aged 25 to 45 in good health.

The rearrangement links TRBV6-6 to TRBJ2-5; 7 bases are shared with TRBD1. Trimming took 7 bases from V and 2 from J; bases not matched to a gene: 7. The CDR3 spans 14 residues. CDR1 is MNHNY, CDR2 SVGAGI, per germline (reference sequence). The CDR3 is CASTHRGNQETQYF. The CDR3 DNA reads as TGTGCCAGCACCCACAGGGGTAATCAAGAGACCCAGTACTTC.

The rearrangement joins TRBV5-1 to TRBJ2-5, with 8 bases identical to TRBD2. Trimming at V came to 6 bases and at J to 5 bases, leaving 12 bases not matched to a gene. The CDR3 is made up of 15 amino acids. Germline V gene data show CDR1 as SGHRS and CDR2 as YFSETQ. CDR3 sequence reads: CASKAYPGGGETQYF. DNA of the CDR3: TGCGCCAGCAAAGCTTACCCGGGAGGGGGGGAGACCCAGTACTTC.

CDR3 bases: TGTGCCAGCAGCCAAGACTTCGGTCGAGGTGAGCAGTTCTTC. Translated, it gives CASSQDFGRGEQFF. The rearrangement joins TRBV14 to TRBJ2-1, with no clear D. Trimming shortened V by 0 bases and J by 9 bases, and 12 bases separated the two germline ends. Germline V CDR1 and CDR2: SGHDN, FVKESK. This CDR3 region has 14 residues.

This chain connects TRBV28 to TRBJ2-4; D remains ambiguous. Germline CDR1 reads MDHEN; CDR2 reads SYDVKM. This CDR3 spans 17 amino acids. Trimming left V 1 base short and J 0 bases short, with 13 bases between. CDR3 loop: CASSLSRWTGAKNIQYF. The CDR3 coding sequence is TGTGCCAGCAGTTTATCCAGATGGACGGGAGCCAAAAACATTCAGTACTTC.

The CDR3 is CASSLSVGAREKLFF. In nucleotides, the CDR3 is TGTGCCAGCAGCTTGTCCGTAGGGGCGCGTGAAAAACTGTTTTTT. This rearrangement joins TRBV5-6 to TRBJ1-4; possible D gene TRBD1, 5 bases. This CDR3 comprises 15 residues. Deletions cut 1 base from V and 7 bases from J, with 14 bases between. Germline-derived CDR1 and CDR2 are SGHDT and YYEEEE.

The rearrangement joins TRBV19 to TRBJ2-1; 13 bases align to TRBD2. Germline values: CDR1 LNHDA, CDR2 SQIVND (reference sequence). V shed 9 bases, J shed 2 bases, and the junction held 4 bases outside the gene matches. There are 15 residues in the CDR3. The CDR3, as DNA: TGTGCCAGCAGGACTAGCGGGAGAACCTACAATGAGCAGTTCTTC. Translated, it gives CASRTSGRTYNEQFF.

J is TRBJ1-4 and V is TRBV18; D may be TRBD1 (5 bases). Trimming pared 6 bases from V and 7 bases from J, leaving 15 bases between. CDR1 is KGHSH and CDR2 is LQKENI in the germline V gene. The CDR3 consists of 14 residues. This CDR3 reads CASSGTGGGEKLFF. CDR3 sequence (DNA): TGTGCCAGCTCGGGGACCGGAGGAGGTGAAAAACTGTTTTTT.

V gene TRBV25-1 combines with J gene TRBJ1-1; TRBD1 matches 8 bases. V gave up 3 bases and J gave up 8 bases; unmatched junction bases: 8. From germline, CDR1 is MGHDK and CDR2 SYGVNS. The CDR3 totals 14 residues. CDR3 coding DNA: TGTGCCAGCAGTGAGCCCGGGACAGGCCAAGAAGCTTTCTTT. It translates to CASSEPGTGQEAFF.

J is TRBJ1-1 and V is TRBV28; D is possibly TRBD1 (5 bases). The CDR3 runs 15 residues. In germline, CDR1 is MDHEN, CDR2 SYDVKM. The ends were cut back, 7 bases at V and 4 bases at J, with 19 bases in the middle. The CDR3 is CASKGSVGLGTEAFF. The CDR3 DNA sequence: TGTGCCAGCAAGGGGAGCGTGGGGTTGGGCACTGAAGCTTTCTTT.

This clone came up once. This rearrangement joins TRBV18 to TRBJ1-3; tentatively, D is TRBD1 (5 bases). Germline V gives CDR1 KGHSH, CDR2 LQKENI. V dropped 6 bases and J dropped 0 bases, with 9 bases sitting between them. This CDR3 spans 14 amino acids. The CDR3 region is CASSPGASGNTIYF. Here the CDR3 DNA reads TGTGCCAGCTCCCCTGGGGCCTCTGGAAACACCATATATTTT.

The CDR3 nucleotides are TGTGCCAGCAGCCAAGATTCGGACCGACTAGCGGGGTCTTACGAGCAGTACTTC. Residues: CASSQDSDRLAGSYEQYF. The chain joins TRBV4-2 to TRBJ2-7; 11 positions agree with TRBD2. The CDR3 spans 18 residues. CDR1 LGHNA and CDR2 YNFKEQ come from the germline V gene. V shed 0 bases, J shed 4 bases, and the junction held 11 bases outside the gene matches.

Here the CDR3 reads CAWTPGPGAGTDTQYF. The DNA for the CDR3 is TGTGCCTGGACTCCGGGCCCCGGGGCAGGGACAGATACGCAGTATTTT. V and J are TRBV30 and TRBJ2-3, with D perhaps assigned TRBD1 or TRBD2 (5 bases each). Trimming removed 4 bases from V and 3 bases from J, with 20 bases in between. CDR3 length equals 16 residues. The germline V gene has CDR1 GTSNPN and CDR2 SVGIG (reference sequence).

In the case of this clone: A single base separates this from a much larger clone, so it may be a read error. J is TRBJ2-3 and V is TRBV6-1; D remains ambiguous. CDR3 length equals 13 residues. Germline lookup yields CDR1 MNHNS and CDR2 SASEGT. V shed 3 bases and J shed 1 base, with 5 bases lying between them. The CDR3 sequence: CASSDWGTDTQYF. Written as DNA, the CDR3 is TGTGCCAGCAGTGACTGGGGCACAGATACGCAGTATTTT.

This chain joins TRBV7-9 and TRBJ2-2; 9 bases match TRBD2. CDR3 length: 18 amino acids. Germline V gives CDR1 SEHNR, CDR2 FQNEAQ (reference sequence). Unmatched junction bases numbered 11, after V lost 5 bases and J lost 1 base. CDR3 DNA: TGTGCCAGCAGCGATGCGGGACTAGCAAAAGGGAACACCGGGGAGCTGTTTTTT. It encodes CASSDAGLAKGNTGELFF.

This clone has just one count. The rearrangement uses TRBV5-1 and TRBJ1-1; tentative D call: TRBD1 (5 bases). The CDR3 loop spans 14 amino acids. V was trimmed by 0 bases and J by 4 bases, leaving 10 bases between them. From germline, CDR1 is SGHRS and CDR2 YFSETQ. The CDR3 bases are TGCGCCAGCAGCTTGGGAGGCAGGGTCACTGAAGCTTTCTTT. Amino acid sequence: CASSLGGRVTEAFF.

CDR3 residues: CASSLVGLSSYEQYF. CDR3 coding DNA: TGTGCCAGCAGCTTAGTGGGACTAAGCTCCTACGAGCAGTACTTC. The chain recombines TRBV7-9 with TRBJ2-7; 7 bases match TRBD2. Germline V gives CDR1 SEHNR, CDR2 FQNEAQ (reference sequence). The CDR3 runs 15 residues. Germline trimming cut 1 base from V and 0 bases from J; bases unmatched to any gene: 3.

The chain joins TRBV30 to TRBJ1-1; D is unresolved. The length of the CDR3 is 12 residues. Trimming stripped 2 bases from V and 2 bases from J, with 6 bases between. Germline values: CDR1 GTSNPN, CDR2 SVGIG (reference sequence). The DNA for the CDR3 is TGTGCCTGGAGTCACAGCAACACTGAAGCTTTCTTT. It encodes CAWSHSNTEAFF.

The V call is TRBV19, the J call TRBJ2-5; TRBD1 matches at 7 bases. With V trimmed by 3 bases and J by 5 bases, 9 bases remained unmatched. This CDR3 is 15 amino acids long. Per the germline V gene, CDR1 is LNHDA and CDR2 is SQIVND (reference sequence). The CDR3, as DNA: TGTGCCAGTAGTATGACACAGGGGAACAGGGAGACCCAGTACTTC. Translated, it gives CASSMTQGNRETQYF. Full variable domain (missing parts from reference TRBV19 and TRBJ2-5): DGGITQSPKYLFRKEGQNVTLSCEQNLNHDAMYWYRQDPGQGLRLIYYSQIVNDFQKGDIAEGYSVSREKKESFPLTVTSAQKNPTAFYLCASSMTQGNRETQYFGPGTRLLVL.

CDR3 DNA: TGTGCCAGCAGCGTACTAGCGGGAGGTTTTAACGGGGAGCTGTTTTTT. Protein: CASSVLAGGFNGELFF. The gene calls are TRBV5-4 and TRBJ2-2, with 12 bases that match TRBD2. The junction had 8 bases not matched to a gene; V was cut back by 4 bases and J by 7 bases. CDR3 length: 16 residues. CDR1 SGHNT and CDR2 YYREEE come from the germline V gene (reference sequence).

This clone has only a few counts. The chain joins TRBV27 to TRBJ2-1; D not resolved. Deletions cut 0 bases from V and 1 base from J, with 7 bases between. The CDR3 sequence is 15 residues long. Per the germline V gene, CDR1 is MNHEY and CDR2 is SMNVEV (reference sequence). CDR3 amino acids: CASSLSVNSYNEQFF. The CDR3 DNA is TGTGCCAGCAGTTTATCCGTAAATTCCTACAATGAGCAGTTCTTC.

The chain has TRBV4-1 and TRBJ2-3; tentative D call: TRBD1 (5 bases). Looked up from germline, CDR1 is MGHRA and CDR2 is YSYEKL. The V end lost 1 base, the J end lost 6 bases, and 8 bases lay between the germline ends. There are 13 residues in the CDR3. The CDR3 spells CASSQVGADTQYF. CDR3 coding DNA: TGCGCCAGCAGCCAAGTAGGGGCCGATACGCAGTATTTT.

V usage is TRBV9 and J usage is TRBJ2-3, with D unclear. CDR1 and CDR2 (germline): SGDLS, YYNGEE. The V gene lost 4 bases and the J gene lost 1 base, with 16 bases spanning the gap. The CDR3 has 16 amino acids. The DNA for the CDR3 is TGTGCCAGCAGCCCTCCGCGGCCTTCGGGCACAGATACGCAGTATTTT. Protein: CASSPPRPSGTDTQYF. The whole variable domain, remainder taken from reference TRBV9 and TRBJ2-3, is DSGVTQTPKHLITATGQRVTLRCSPRSGDLSVYWYQQSLDQGLQFLIQYYNGEERAKGNILERFSAQQFPDLHSELNLSSLELGDSALYFCASSPPRPSGTDTQYFGPGTRLTVL.

Remarks on this clone: Other DNA sequences in this specimen translate into the identical CDR3. CDR3 nucleotide sequence: TGCGCCAGCAGCTTGGAGGGAGCAGAGACCCAGTACTTC. It is translated as CASSLEGAETQYF. The genes are TRBV5-1 and TRBJ2-5; tentatively, D is TRBD2 (5 bases). The CDR3 loop spans 13 amino acids. Germline lookup yields CDR1 SGHRS and CDR2 YFSETQ. V gave up 0 bases and J gave up 4 bases, with 7 bases separating them.

The chain is built from TRBV18 and TRBJ1-3; D is unclear. This CDR3 has 15 residues. V lost 0 bases to trimming and J lost 0 bases, with 6 bases between them. Looked up from germline, CDR1 is KGHSH and CDR2 is LQKENI. Here the CDR3 DNA reads TGTGCCAGCTCACCACCGGTCAACTCTGGAAACACCATATATTTT. This gives the protein CASSPPVNSGNTIYF. Complete variable domain (other parts from reference TRBV18 and TRBJ1-3): NAGVMQNPRHLVRRRGQEARLRCSPMKGHSHVYWYRQLPEEGLKFMVYLQKENIIDESGMPKERFSAEFPKEGPSILRIQQVVRGDSAAYFCASSPPVNSGNTIYFGEGSWLTVV.

J is TRBJ1-5 and V is TRBV27, with D possibly matching TRBD1 (6 bases). Between the trimmed V and J ends, which lost 7 bases and 4 bases, there was a span of 23 bases. This CDR3 comprises 17 residues. CDR1 MNHEY and CDR2 SMNVEV come from the germline V gene (reference sequence). The CDR3 coding sequence is TGTGCCAGCACCCCCGCGGGACACAAAATTGGAAATCAGCCCCAGCATTTT. Translating gives CASTPAGHKIGNQPQHF.

The chain recombines TRBV5-5 with TRBJ2-2; D remains ambiguous. The CDR3 has 14 amino acids. The germline V gene encodes CDR1 SGHKS and CDR2 YYEKEE (reference sequence). Deletions cut 0 bases from V and 1 base from J, with 4 bases between. The CDR3 spells CASSLVLNTGELFF. DNA of the CDR3: TGTGCCAGCAGCTTGGTACTGAACACCGGGGAGCTGTTTTTT.

The chain has TRBV25-1 and TRBJ2-4; D gene unclear. The germline CDR1 and CDR2 sequences are MGHDK and SYGVNS. Trimming took off 1 base at V and 4 bases at J, with 14 bases between the two ends. The length of the CDR3 is 16 residues. In nucleotides, the CDR3 is TGTGCCAGCAGTGAATCAGTAGGGCCAGCTAAAAACATTCAGTACTTC. Translating it yields CASSESVGPAKNIQYF.

V usage is TRBV28 and J usage is TRBJ2-1, with 12 bases aligning to TRBD2. This CDR3 has 13 amino acids. The J segment lost 8 bases and the V segment lost 8 bases, leaving 4 bases of the junction unmatched. Germline V CDR1 and CDR2: MDHEN, SYDVKM. DNA of the CDR3: TGTGCCAGCGGACTAGCGGGATTGTATGAGCAGTTCTTC. It is translated as CASGLAGLYEQFF.

V and J are TRBV5-1 and TRBJ1-2, with TRBD1 matching 8 bases. Trimming took 6 bases from V and 2 from J; bases not matched to a gene: 6. Per the germline V gene, CDR1 is SGHRS and CDR2 is YFSETQ. The CDR3 spans 14 residues. In DNA form, the CDR3 reads TGCGCCAGCACTGCAGGGGGCTTAAACTATGGCTACACCTTC. This sequence encodes CASTAGGLNYGYTF. Supplemented by reference TRBV5-1 and TRBJ1-2, the full variable domain reads KAGVTQTPRYLIKTRGQQVTLSCSPISGHRSVSWYQQTPGQGLQFLFEYFSETQRNKGNFPGRFSGRQFSNSRSEMNVSTLELGDSALYLCASTAGGLNYGYTFGSGTRLTVV.